This T cell receptor beta chain comes out of a study of response to subunit inactivated influenza vaccine. MiXCR, applied by TCRdb to the RT-PCR reads, yields one record per CDR3 protein. The data show hundreds of thousands of distinct CDR3 sequences, about 15% seen once. This clonotype was detected a few times. Its antigen is not identified. This CDR3 has 15 residues. Trimming removed 0 bases at V and 0 bases at J, with 6 bases between. The V gene's germline CDR1 is SGHDT and CDR2 YYEEEE. Study-level findings and limits: Authors suggested seasonal influenza vaccinations each recruit few new T cells.

The source was CD4+ T cells sorted from PBMCs, collected less than 30 months after vaccination. This rearrangement joins TRBV5-6 to TRBJ2-2; D gene uncertain. The receptor was isolated from a man aged 45 to 70 who received an inactivated influenza vaccine. The CDR3 coding sequence is TGTGCCAGCAGCTTGGTCGGAGCGAACACCGGGGAGCTGTTTTTT. Translated: CASSLVGANTGELFF.